Listed below are T cell receptor beta chains from one sample, sequenced in a study of technical replicates of blood from several donors. Generated by immunoSEQ multiplex PCR, the TCRdb table keeps only in-frame clones and is missing some. The data show under 85,000 clones, 93% seen once. Sequenced: T cells isolated from PBMCs. The receptors originated from a human donor in good health. Both conserved end residues are part of each CDR3. Each record gives: V gene, D gene, J gene, CDR3 protein, CDR3 DNA. The D gene is left open where the match is weak.

v_gene: TRBV21-1
d_gene: .
j_gene: TRBJ2-1
CDR3aa: CASSIGLAGDIREQFF
CDR3nt: TGTGCCAGCAGCATAGGACTAGCGGGAGATATTCGTGAGCAGTTCTTC

v_gene: TRBV28
d_gene: .
j_gene: TRBJ2-1
CDR3aa: CASSESGGVGSYNEQFF
CDR3nt: TGTGCCAGCAGTGAGTCCGGAGGAGTTGGCTCCTACAATGAGCAGTTCTTC

v_gene: TRBV7-6
d_gene: .
j_gene: TRBJ2-7
CDR3aa: CASSRSVFSNEQYF
CDR3nt: TGTGCCAGCAGCCGTAGCGTGTTTTCGAACGAGCAGTACTTC

v_gene: TRBV12-5
d_gene: .
j_gene: TRBJ2-3
CDR3aa: CASGLGGTDTQYF
CDR3nt: TGTGCTTCAGGACTTGGGGGCACAGATACGCAGTATTTT

v_gene: TRBV7-2
d_gene: .
j_gene: TRBJ1-1
CDR3aa: CASSQEGWWGEGAEAFF
CDR3nt: TGTGCCAGCAGCCAAGAAGGGTGGTGGGGAGAGGGGGCTGAAGCTTTCTTT

v_gene: TRBV28
d_gene: TRBD2
j_gene: TRBJ2-3
CDR3aa: CASIELAGSTQYF
CDR3nt: TGTGCCAGCATAGAACTAGCGGGATCTACGCAGTATTTT

v_gene: TRBV12-5
d_gene: TRBD2
j_gene: TRBJ2-1
CDR3aa: CASGSAVAGGGFYNEQFF
CDR3nt: TGTGCTAGTGGTTCGGCCGTTGCCGGCGGGGGGTTCTACAATGAGCAGTTCTTC

v_gene: TRBV5-1
d_gene: .
j_gene: TRBJ2-1
CDR3aa: CASSQADEQFF
CDR3nt: TGCGCCAGCAGCCAAGCGGATGAGCAGTTCTTC

v_gene: TRBV7-9
d_gene: TRBD1
j_gene: TRBJ2-4
CDR3aa: CASSLAGTVKNIQYF
CDR3nt: TGTGCCAGCAGCTTAGCCGGGACAGTCAAAAACATTCAGTACTTC

v_gene: TRBV5-1
d_gene: .
j_gene: TRBJ2-2
CDR3aa: CASSLERGTGELFF
CDR3nt: TGCGCCAGCAGCTTGGAACGGGGAACCGGGGAGCTGTTTTTT